Listed here are 22 T cell receptor beta chains from one sample, sequenced in a study of blood T cells in healthy people across ages. Then a second PCR, running roughly 7 to 11 cycles, was carried out with a sample-barcoded 5' primer and a J-beta primer mix. MiXCR was run by TCRdb on the 5' RACE reads, yielding one entry per CDR3 protein. The profile shows around 600,000 distinct CDR3 sequences, less than 60% of them singletons. The specimen sequenced was blood. The origin of the receptors is a man at least 80 years old in good health.

This clonotype was picked up a small number of times. This chain joins TRBV7-3 and TRBJ2-7, with a possible D match to TRBD1 (6 bases). Trimming took off 2 bases at V and 5 bases at J, with 16 bases between the two ends. The CDR3 is made up of 15 amino acids. Germline V gives CDR1 SGHTA, CDR2 FQGTGA. For the CDR3, the DNA is TGTGCCAGCAGCTTAGGGCCAGGGGTATCCCACGAGCAGTACTTC. Residues: CASSLGPGVSHEQYF.

This clonotype was counted a few times. This chain's CDR3 is CASSYSSDTGELFF. DNA of the CDR3: TGTGCCAGCAGTTACTCTTCGGATACCGGGGAGCTGTTTTTT. The genes are TRBV6-6 and TRBJ2-2, with D hard to call. The CDR3 is 14 amino acids. V was trimmed by 0 bases and J by 5 bases, leaving 7 bases between them. Germline V gene lookup returns CDR1 MNHNY and CDR2 SVGAGI (reference sequence).

This clonotype was counted a few times. This chain links TRBV7-9 with TRBJ2-6; D is undetermined. CDR3 length: 18 amino acids. Trimming took off 4 bases at V and 0 bases at J, with 16 bases between the two ends. Looked up from germline, CDR1 is SEHNR and CDR2 is FQNEAQ (reference sequence). The CDR3 is CASSSPIGQDSGANVLTF. CDR3 DNA: TGTGCCAGCAGCTCGCCTATCGGCCAGGACTCTGGGGCCAACGTCCTGACTTTC.

This clonotype was counted between two and nine times. The J gene is TRBJ2-1, the V gene TRBV13; 11 nucleotides align to TRBD1. The ends lost 1 base at V and 7 bases at J; junction bases unmatched: 6. This CDR3 is 16 amino acids long. The germline CDR1 and CDR2 sequences are PRHDT and FYEKMQ (reference sequence). CDR3 nucleotides: TGTGCCAGCAGCTTAGACCTAGGGACAGGGGGGAATGAGCAGTTCTTC. It encodes CASSLDLGTGGNEQFF.

This chain connects TRBV5-1 to TRBJ2-1, with D maybe TRBD2 (7 bases). The V end lost 4 bases, the J end lost 6 bases, and 20 bases lay between the germline ends. Germline V lookup: CDR1 SGHRS, CDR2 YFSETQ. The CDR3 spans 16 residues. The CDR3 DNA follows: TGCGCCAGCAGCCCCGGTAGGGGGGGAGGAATCAATGAGCAGTTCTTC. Translated: CASSPGRGGGINEQFF.

This CDR3 is CAISDGLAETDTQYF. CDR3 nucleotide sequence: TGTGCCATCAGTGATGGACTAGCGGAAACAGATACGCAGTATTTT. This chain joins TRBV10-3 and TRBJ2-3, with 10 bases lining up with TRBD2. The CDR3 has 15 residues. Unmatched junction bases numbered 3, after V lost 3 bases and J lost 3 bases. The germline CDR1 and CDR2 sequences are ENHRY and SYGVKD.

The chain recombines TRBV12-3 or TRBV12-4 with TRBJ2-7; 8 bases agree with TRBD1. The CDR3 is made up of 12 amino acids. The V gene end was trimmed by 8 bases and the J gene end by 2 bases; junction bases not matched to a gene: 2. The CDR3 region has the DNA TGTGCCAGCCAGGGGGCCACCTACGAGCAGTACTTC. It specifies CASQGATYEQYF.

The chain recombines TRBV2 with TRBJ2-7; 7 nucleotides align to TRBD2. CDR3 length: 12 residues. Germline V gene lookup returns CDR1 SNHLY and CDR2 FYNNEI. Germline trimming cut 7 bases from V and 4 bases from J; bases unmatched to any gene: 4. CDR3 amino acids: CASKAGLYEQYF. In DNA, the CDR3 is TGTGCCAGCAAGGCGGGACTATACGAGCAGTACTTC.

The rearrangement uses TRBV7-2 and TRBJ2-7; D is ambiguous. V shed 7 bases and J shed 2 bases, with 12 bases lying between them. This CDR3 has 13 amino acids. The germline gives CDR1 SGHTA, CDR2 FQGNSA. The CDR3: CASTEPPTYEQYF. The CDR3 nucleotides are TGTGCCAGCACCGAGCCTCCGACCTACGAGCAGTACTTC.

The genes are TRBV7-2 and TRBJ2-3; 11 positions match TRBD2. Trimming took 3 bases from V and 3 from J; bases not matched to a gene: 5. The length of the CDR3 is 16 residues. Germline V lookup: CDR1 SGHTA, CDR2 FQGNSA. CDR3 bases: TGTGCCAGCAGCTTTACCCTAGCGGGAGGAACAGATACGCAGTATTTT. As protein: CASSFTLAGGTDTQYF.

The chain employs TRBV29-1 and TRBJ2-3, with D perhaps TRBD2 (6 bases). V was pared by 2 bases and J by 0 bases, with 15 bases between. The CDR3 has 16 amino acids. Germline V gives CDR1 SQVTM, CDR2 ANQGSEA. The CDR3 loop is CSVESGTGISTDTQYF. CDR3 nucleotide sequence: TGCAGCGTTGAATCTGGGACTGGGATTAGCACAGATACGCAGTATTTT.

This clonotype was observed a few times. This chain links TRBV6-4 with TRBJ2-3; TRBD1 agrees at 9 bases. Germline V gene sequence: CDR1 MRHNA, CDR2 SNTAGT. V shed 4 bases and J 4 bases; nucleotides not matched to a gene: 0. This CDR3 spans 13 amino acids. This chain's CDR3 is CASSGQGADTQYF. CDR3 sequence (DNA): TGTGCCAGCAGTGGACAGGGGGCAGATACGCAGTATTTT.

The V gene is TRBV12-3 or TRBV12-4, the J gene TRBJ2-3, with D unclear. V was trimmed by 6 bases and J by 2 bases, leaving 12 bases between them. The CDR3 has 14 residues. The CDR3 region is CASSPGLNTDTQYF. For the CDR3, the DNA is TGTGCCAGCAGCCCCGGGCTAAACACAGATACGCAGTATTTT.

The chain has TRBV20-1 and TRBJ2-1, with 7 bases identical to TRBD2. Germline CDR1 DFQATT, CDR2 SNEGSKA (reference sequence). The CDR3 has 16 residues. V lost 3 bases, J lost 3 bases, and 11 bases stayed unmatched. For the CDR3, the DNA is TGCAGTGCTAGGTCAGCGGGGCTAAGTTTCTACAATGAGCAGTTCTTC. It codes for CSARSAGLSFYNEQFF.

The V call is TRBV7-2, the J call TRBJ2-3, with 10 bases aligning to TRBD2. The CDR3 covers 18 residues. Germline CDR1 SGHTA, CDR2 FQGNSA. With 4 bases clipped from V and 2 bases from J, the junction kept 12 bases outside the gene matches. CDR3 coding DNA: TGTGCCAGCAGCTCCCCCAGGCGGACTAGCGGACTCACAGATACGCAGTATTTT. Translated: CASSSPRRTSGLTDTQYF.

The gene calls are TRBV29-1 and TRBJ2-1; D is possibly TRBD2 (5 bases). V shed 4 bases and J shed 0 bases, with 25 bases lying between them. CDR3 length: 19 amino acids. CDR1 and CDR2 from the germline V gene are SQVTM and ANQGSEA. CDR3 nucleotides: TGCAGCGTTGCGCGGCCCGGAGAAAGAGGGCCTCTCTCCTACAATGAGCAGTTCTTC. Protein: CSVARPGERGPLSYNEQFF.

In its sample, this clonotype was seen a few times. V usage is TRBV19 and J usage is TRBJ2-7; D is possibly TRBD2 (7 bases). The V and J ends lost 5 bases and 3 bases respectively, with 17 bases between them. From germline, CDR1 is LNHDA and CDR2 SQIVND (reference sequence). This CDR3 comprises 15 residues. The CDR3 loop reads CASSSHGGRNYEQYF. The CDR3 nucleotides are TGTGCCAGTAGTTCCCACGGGGGGCGGAACTACGAGCAGTACTTC.

This clonotype appeared once. The chain has TRBV20-1 and TRBJ2-7; TRBD2 agrees at 7 bases. CDR3 length: 15 residues. V was pared by 3 bases and J by 4 bases, with 12 bases of the junction left unmatched. Germline V gene lookup returns CDR1 DFQATT and CDR2 SNEGSKA (reference sequence). The CDR3 sequence is CSASALATSQYEQYF. The CDR3 region has the DNA TGCAGTGCTAGTGCACTAGCGACTTCCCAATACGAGCAGTACTTC.

The chain joins TRBV2 to TRBJ2-3; D may be TRBD1 or TRBD2 (5 bases each). Germline V gene sequence: CDR1 SNHLY, CDR2 FYNNEI. CDR3 length equals 15 residues. Trimming removed 6 bases at V and 3 bases at J, with 16 bases between. The CDR3 loop reads CASSLPGTVTDTQYF. The DNA of the CDR3 is TGTGCCAGCAGCCTCCCGGGGACGGTAACAGATACGCAGTATTTT.

The chain is built from TRBV29-1 and TRBJ2-1; D gene uncertain. CDR3 length equals 13 residues. Germline V lookup: CDR1 SQVTM, CDR2 ANQGSEA. Trimming removed 3 bases at V and 0 bases at J, with 6 bases between. For the CDR3, the DNA is TGCAGCGTTGACAGGAGCTCCTACAATGAGCAGTTCTTC. It translates to CSVDRSSYNEQFF.

A word on this clonotype: The conserved final phenylalanine or tryptophan is absent from the CDR3, which likely points to a read error. J is TRBJ2-1 and V is TRBV7-7; 11 nucleotides agree with TRBD1. This CDR3 is 14 amino acids long. The germline V gene encodes CDR1 SSHAT and CDR2 FNYEAQ (reference sequence). The CDR3: CASSGQGADNEQFL. In nucleotides, the CDR3 is TGTGCTAGCTCCGGACAGGGGGCGGACAATGAGCAGTTCTTG.

This clonotype was detected a few times. The J gene is TRBJ1-5, the V gene TRBV20-1, with no clear D. The V end lost 5 bases, the J end lost 4 bases, and 9 bases lay between the germline ends. Germline V gene data show CDR1 as DFQATT and CDR2 as SNEGSKA (reference sequence). This CDR3 is 12 amino acids long. The CDR3 DNA is TGCAGTGCTGCCTGGGGAAATCAGCCCCAGCATTTT. It encodes CSAAWGNQPQHF.